The rows below give T cell receptor beta chains drawn from one sample of a study of blood T cell repertoires in COVID-19. Sequenced by immunoSEQ multiplex PCR; TCRdb stores in-frame clones only, minus some. The sample lists approximately 120,000 clones, approximately 88% seen once, with around 7.3% in the top ten. The sample taken for sequencing was peripheral blood. The receptors stem from a man aged 50 to 60 with acute or convalescent COVID-19. The CDR3 runs from the conserved cysteine through the conserved F or W. D genes are given only for firm matches. Expanded clones are given a class, and other clones once, few, many or no size at all.

d_call | clone_size | j_call | v_call | cdr3_nt | cdr3_aa
- | - | TRBJ1-2 | TRBV15 | TGTGCCACCAGCAGACTCCGAGGGAACTATGGCTACACCTTC | CATSRLRGNYGYTF
TRBD2 | - | TRBJ2-1 | TRBV10-3 | TGTGCCATCAGTGAGTCGAAGGGCGGGAGGGCAACGATCGATGAGCAGTTCTTC | CAISESKGGRATIDEQFF
TRBD2 | - | TRBJ2-2 | TRBV6-5 | TGTGCCAGCTCGGCGGGGGGCTTGGACACCGGGGAGCTGTTTTTT | CASSAGGLDTGELFF
TRBD1 | - | TRBJ1-6 | TRBV4-1 | TGCGCCAGCAGCCAAGCAACCGGGACAGGGGTCTCGAGCTCCTATAATTCACCCCTCCACTTT | CASSQATGTGVSSSYNSPLHF
TRBD1 | - | TRBJ1-5 | TRBV5-1 | TGCGCCAGCAGCTTGATGCCTTCCGGGACAGGGGGCAATCAGCCCCAGCATTTT | CASSLMPSGTGGNQPQHF
- | - | TRBJ2-1 | TRBV7-9 | TGTGCCAGCAGCTTTTACCCGGGTCGGGATGAGCAGTTCTTC | CASSFYPGRDEQFF
TRBD2 | once | TRBJ2-7 | TRBV19 | TGTGCCAGTAGTATTCGGGCGGGAGGTACCTACGAGCAGTACTTC | CASSIRAGGTYEQYF
TRBD1 | - | TRBJ1-6 | TRBV30 | TGTGCCTGGGACAGGGTCAGTTCACCCCTCCACTTT | CAWDRVSSPLHF
TRBD1 | - | TRBJ1-1 | TRBV11-3 | TGTGCCAGCAGCTTGGGGACGACAGGGGTGGAAACTGAAGCTTTCTTT | CASSLGTTGVETEAFF
- | - | TRBJ2-2 | TRBV3-1/TRBV3-2 | TGTGCCAGCAGCCAACTTAGCAGGAGGATCACCGGGGAGCTGTTTTTT | CASSQLSRRITGELFF
- | - | TRBJ1-3 | TRBV7-2 | TGTGCCAGCAGCTTGCAGGTTTACTCTGGAAACACCATATATTTT | CASSLQVYSGNTIYF
TRBD2 | once | TRBJ2-5 | TRBV14 | TGTGCCAGCAGCCAGTTGGGGCTAGCGGGAGAGACCCAGTACTTC | CASSQLGLAGETQYF
- | - | TRBJ1-1 | TRBV5-1 | TGCGCCAGCAGCTTCATGGCGGACACCACTGAAGCTTTCTTT | CASSFMADTTEAFF
TRBD1 | few | TRBJ1-2 | TRBV6-4 | TGTGCCAGCAGTGACACAGGGGTTTATGGCTACACCTTC | CASSDTGVYGYTF
TRBD2 | - | TRBJ2-5 | TRBV6-7 | TGTGCCAGCAGTCCCGGGACTAGCGGGAGTACAGAGACCCAGTACTTC | CASSPGTSGSTETQYF
TRBD2 | - | TRBJ2-7 | TRBV6-5 | TGTGCCAGCAGTCCTAGCGGGAGTGGGAACGAGCAGTACTTC | CASSPSGSGNEQYF
TRBD1 | few | TRBJ1-2 | TRBV2 | TGTGCCGCCAGGACAGGGGAAGACTATGGCTACACCTTC | CAARTGEDYGYTF
- | - | TRBJ2-3 | TRBV7-2 | TGTGCCAGCACGGTGGGGGGAGCTCTCGGCACAGATACGCAGTATTTT | CASTVGGALGTDTQYF
- | - | TRBJ2-3 | TRBV5-1 | TGCGCCAGCAGCCTACAGAGCACAGATACGCAGTATTTT | CASSLQSTDTQYF
TRBD2 | - | TRBJ2-2 | TRBV4-3 | TGCGCCAGCAGCCAAGATCCCCTAGCGGGGCAGAACACCGGGGAGCTGTTTTTT | CASSQDPLAGQNTGELFF
TRBD2 | once | TRBJ2-3 | TRBV4-1 | TGCGCCAGCAGCCAATCAAGCGGGAGAGGCACAGATACGCAGTATTTT | CASSQSSGRGTDTQYF
- | - | TRBJ1-2 | TRBV30 | TGTGCCTGGAGAGGAGCGACCGCCGTATTCGGGGGCTACACCTTC | CAWRGATAVFGGYTF